Following are 30 T cell receptor beta chains from one sample sequenced in a study of cytomegalovirus exposure and HLA in healthy donors. The PCR made use of 60 Vbeta and 13 Jbeta primers. Clones were sequenced by immunoSEQ multiplex PCR, and TCRdb holds only the in-frame ones, with some missing. This repertoire comprises under 70,000 clones; its ten largest clones make up approximately 8.9%. The sequencing sample was made of PBMCs. These TCRs come from a man aged 45 to 65 in good health and CMV-seropositive.

V is TRBV4-3 and J is TRBJ2-1; 12 nucleotides line up with TRBD2. Looked up from germline, CDR1 is LGHNA and CDR2 is YSLEER. This CDR3 has 19 amino acids. V was pared by 0 bases and J by 5 bases, with 11 bases of the junction left unmatched. The CDR3, as DNA: TGCGCCAGCAGCCAAGATCTAAGCCAGGGACTAGCGGGCGACAATGAGCAGTTCTTC. Residues: CASSQDLSQGLAGDNEQFF.

The chain has TRBV6-5 and TRBJ2-3, with TRBD2 matching 7 bases. After removal of 8 bases from V and 6 bases from J, the junction contained 8 bases not matched to a gene. The V gene's germline CDR1 is MNHEY and CDR2 SVGAGI. This CDR3 has 13 residues. The CDR3 nucleotides read TGTGCCAGCGGAATCGGGGGGTTGGATACGCAGTATTTT. Residues: CASGIGGLDTQYF.

V is TRBV19 and J is TRBJ1-2, with 7 bases fitting TRBD1. CDR3 length equals 15 residues. The germline V gene has CDR1 LNHDA and CDR2 SQIVND (reference sequence). The V gene end was trimmed by 3 bases and the J gene end by 5 bases; junction bases not matched to a gene: 9. CDR3 sequence: CASSIGDRFGYGYTF. The DNA of the CDR3 is TGTGCCAGTAGTATTGGGGACAGATTCGGGTATGGCTACACCTTC.

The gene calls are TRBV5-1 and TRBJ2-1; TRBD2 might be the D (5 bases). V was trimmed by 3 bases and J by 9 bases, leaving 13 bases between them. This CDR3 is 13 amino acids long. The germline CDR1 and CDR2 sequences are SGHRS and YFSETQ. The CDR3 sequence: CASSSFLSVEQFF. CDR3 nucleotides: TGCGCCAGCAGCTCCTTCCTTAGCGTTGAGCAGTTCTTC.

This chain uses TRBV19 with TRBJ2-5, with 9 bases aligning to TRBD1. V lost 6 bases to trimming and J lost 2 bases; unmatched junction nucleotides: 7. CDR3 length equals 15 residues. CDR1 is LNHDA and CDR2 is SQIVND in the germline V gene (reference sequence). The CDR3 sequence: CASRGTGKGQETQYF. The CDR3 nucleotides read TGTGCCAGTAGGGGGACAGGGAAGGGACAAGAGACCCAGTACTTC.

This chain links TRBV25-1 with TRBJ1-2, with D perhaps matching TRBD1 (6 bases). Looked up from germline, CDR1 is MGHDK and CDR2 is SYGVNS. V was clipped by 2 bases and J by 4 bases, with 17 bases between them. The CDR3 runs 16 residues. The CDR3 coding sequence is TGTGCCAGCAGTGAAGGGGGCCGTTCTACCCCCTATGGCTACACCTTC. Protein sequence: CASSEGGRSTPYGYTF.

This chain joins TRBV9 and TRBJ1-3; possibly TRBD1 for D (6 bases). Per germline, CDR1 SGDLS and CDR2 YYNGEE. V lost 0 bases to trimming and J lost 7 bases, with 11 bases between them. This CDR3 has 14 amino acids. This chain's CDR3 is CASSVEGGRNTIYF. The CDR3 DNA reads as TGTGCCAGCAGCGTAGAAGGGGGACGGAACACCATATATTTT. The full variable domain, with the rest looked up from reference TRBV9 and TRBJ1-3, is DSGVTQTPKHLITATGQRVTLRCSPRSGDLSVYWYQQSLDQGLQFLIQYYNGEERAKGNILERFSAQQFPDLHSELNLSSLELGDSALYFCASSVEGGRNTIYFGEGSWLTVV.

The chain combines TRBV5-4 with TRBJ1-2; 7 nucleotides line up with TRBD1. Germline CDR1 and CDR2: SGHNT and YYREEE (reference sequence). This CDR3 spans 15 amino acids. J lost 4 bases, V lost 2 bases, and 8 bases had no gene match. CDR3 protein: CASSLVPGQLYGYTF. CDR3 DNA: TGTGCCAGCAGCTTAGTCCCGGGACAGCTCTATGGCTACACCTTC.

The chain has TRBV7-9 and TRBJ2-7; 8 bases fit TRBD1. Germline values: CDR1 SEHNR, CDR2 FQNEAQ (reference sequence). The V segment lost 5 bases and the J segment 2 bases; nucleotides outside the gene matches: 5. The CDR3 sequence is 14 residues long. CDR3 sequence: CASSPGGLPYEQYF. CDR3 in DNA: TGTGCCAGCAGCCCAGGGGGCCTCCCCTACGAGCAGTACTTC.

The chain has TRBV6-1 and TRBJ2-1, with 12 positions matching TRBD2. Germline-derived CDR1 and CDR2 are MNHNS and SASEGT. Unmatched junction bases numbered 8, after V lost 4 bases and J lost 7 bases. The CDR3 is 16 amino acids. The CDR3 DNA follows: TGTGCCAGCAGTGTCGGGACTAGCGGGCGTGGAAATGAGCAGTTCTTC. Its protein is CASSVGTSGRGNEQFF.

The chain combines TRBV28 with TRBJ2-4; 8 positions match TRBD2. This CDR3 is 15 amino acids long. With V trimmed by 6 bases and J by 2 bases, 6 bases remained unmatched. Germline loops: CDR1 MDHEN, CDR2 SYDVKM. CDR3 region: CASSPTGGSKNIQYF. CDR3 bases: TGTGCCAGCAGCCCCACGGGGGGGTCCAAAAACATTCAGTACTTC.

The chain recombines TRBV12-5 with TRBJ1-2; D is perhaps TRBD1 (5 bases). This CDR3 contains 12 residues. Germline assignment: CDR1 LGHNT and CDR2 FRNRAP. Trimming left V 6 bases short and J 4 bases short, with 9 bases between. CDR3 nucleotide sequence: TGTGCTAGTGGGCAGGGTGTCTATGGCTACACCTTC. Translated, it gives CASGQGVYGYTF.

The chain couples TRBV4-3 to TRBJ2-7; 8 nucleotides line up with TRBD2. The junction had 6 bases not matched to a gene; V was cut back by 1 base and J by 1 base. The CDR3 extends over 16 amino acids. Germline V lookup: CDR1 LGHNA, CDR2 YSLEER. Here the CDR3 DNA reads TGCGCCAGCAGCCAAGGGCCGGGAGGGCCGTCCTACGAGCAGTACTTC. Translation gives CASSQGPGGPSYEQYF.

The chain has TRBV2 and TRBJ1-1, with 8 bases aligning to TRBD1. The germline V gene encodes CDR1 SNHLY and CDR2 FYNNEI. CDR3 length equals 15 residues. The V and J ends lost 6 bases and 6 bases, in that order; junction bases with no gene match: 12. The CDR3 coding sequence is TGTGCCAGCAGGTCAGGGGGCGCGGATGGCGCTGAAGCTTTCTTT. It yields the protein CASRSGGADGAEAFF.

The chain carries TRBV7-2 and TRBJ1-1; 7 bases align to TRBD1. The V segment lost 5 bases and the J segment 4 bases; nucleotides outside the gene matches: 10. In germline, CDR1 is SGHTA, CDR2 FQGNSA. The CDR3 runs to 15 residues. CDR3: CASSPKSGGTTEAFF. The CDR3 DNA is TGTGCCAGCAGCCCAAAATCAGGGGGGACCACTGAAGCTTTCTTT.

This rearrangement joins TRBV6-5 to TRBJ2-7, with TRBD2 matching 9 bases. This CDR3 is built from 15 residues. The ends lost 2 bases at V and 2 bases at J; junction bases unmatched: 4. CDR1 and CDR2 (germline): MNHEY, SVGAGI. In DNA form, the CDR3 reads TGTGCCAGCAGTTACGGAGCGGGAGGAACCTACGAGCAGTACTTC. Translation gives CASSYGAGGTYEQYF.

V usage is TRBV2 and J usage is TRBJ1-2; TRBD1 agrees at 7 bases. Germline V CDR1 and CDR2: SNHLY, FYNNEI. This CDR3 comprises 13 residues. Trimming took 4 bases from V and 2 from J; bases not matched to a gene: 1. The CDR3 loop reads CASSVTGNYGYTF. CDR3 DNA: TGTGCCAGCAGTGTGACAGGGAACTATGGCTACACCTTC. The full variable domain, completed using reference TRBV2 and TRBJ1-2, is EPEVTQTPSHQVTQMGQEVILRCVPISNHLYFYWYRQILGQKVEFLVSFYNNEISEKSEIFDDQFSVERPDGSNFTLKIRSTKLEDSAMYFCASSVTGNYGYTFGSGTRLTVV.

V gene TRBV10-3 combines with J gene TRBJ2-7; TRBD1 aligns across 8 bases. Trimming at V came to 2 bases and at J to 2 bases, leaving 2 bases not matched to a gene. The CDR3 runs 14 residues. The V gene's germline CDR1 is ENHRY and CDR2 SYGVKD. CDR3 sequence: CAISEKTGAYEQYF. CDR3 bases: TGTGCCATCAGTGAGAAGACAGGGGCCTACGAGCAGTACTTC.

V and J are TRBV19 and TRBJ2-2, with 8 bases fitting TRBD2. The J segment lost 2 bases and the V segment lost 2 bases, leaving 1 base of the junction unmatched. Germline V gene lookup returns CDR1 LNHDA and CDR2 SQIVND (reference sequence). CDR3 length equals 15 residues. The chain's CDR3 is CASSILAGNTGELFF. The CDR3 bases are TGTGCCAGTAGTATACTAGCGGGTAACACCGGGGAGCTGTTTTTT.

The rearrangement uses TRBV14 and TRBJ1-2; D might be TRBD1 (5 bases). The germline V and J ends were trimmed by 0 bases and 6 bases, with 14 bases remaining between them. Germline CDR1 SGHDN, CDR2 FVKESK. The CDR3 contains 15 residues. The CDR3 DNA reads TGTGCCAGCAGCCAAGATAGGGGCAGGCAAGATGGCTACACCTTC. Amino acid sequence: CASSQDRGRQDGYTF.

This rearrangement joins TRBV5-1 to TRBJ2-1; TRBD2 matches at 12 bases. Germline V gene lookup returns CDR1 SGHRS and CDR2 YFSETQ. The CDR3 runs 19 residues. Unmatched junction bases numbered 7, after V lost 0 bases and J lost 0 bases. Here the CDR3 DNA reads TGCGCCAGCAGCTTGGAGCTAGCGGGAGGGGCGAGCTCCTACAATGAGCAGTTCTTC. This encodes CASSLELAGGASSYNEQFF.

This sequence joins TRBV28 and TRBJ2-1; TRBD2 matches 11 bases. The germline V gene has CDR1 MDHEN and CDR2 SYDVKM. V was clipped by 3 bases and J by 9 bases; unmatched bases: 7. The CDR3 consists of 15 residues. DNA of the CDR3: TGTGCCAGCAGTTTTGTAGCGGGAGGGGGGGGTGAGCAGTTCTTC. It encodes CASSFVAGGGGEQFF.

The CDR3 sequence: CASSLDGSSGGKTQYF. CDR3 in DNA: TGTGCCAGCAGCTTAGACGGGAGCTCCGGCGGGAAGACCCAGTACTTC. The gene calls are TRBV7-8 and TRBJ2-5; D is possibly TRBD2 (6 bases). Germline assignment: CDR1 SGHVS and CDR2 FQNEAQ. V shed 1 base and J shed 6 bases, with 18 bases lying between them. The CDR3 sequence is 16 residues long.

The V and J genes are TRBV6-1 and TRBJ2-7; possible D gene TRBD2, 5 bases. CDR3 length: 16 amino acids. Germline V CDR1 and CDR2: MNHNS, SASEGT. V gave up 0 bases and J gave up 4 bases, with 16 bases separating them. The CDR3 DNA reads as TGTGCCAGCAGTGAAGCGCAGACTACCGCAATTTACGAGCAGTACTTC. Translation: CASSEAQTTAIYEQYF.

The rearrangement uses TRBV28 and TRBJ2-7, with 7 nucleotides matching TRBD2. The J segment lost 4 bases and the V segment lost 4 bases, leaving 4 bases of the junction unmatched. This CDR3 spans 13 amino acids. The V gene's germline CDR1 is MDHEN and CDR2 SYDVKM. The CDR3 nucleotides read TGTGCCAGCAGTTGGAAAGCGGGGTACGAGCAGTACTTC. The encoded protein is CASSWKAGYEQYF.

The genes are TRBV7-9 and TRBJ1-1; 8 bases are a match to TRBD1. Trimming cost V 8 bases and J 4 bases; bases outside gene matches: 0. The germline V gene has CDR1 SEHNR and CDR2 FQNEAQ (reference sequence). This CDR3 spans 11 amino acids. The CDR3 loop is CASDRGTEAFF. In DNA, the CDR3 is TGTGCCAGCGACAGGGGCACTGAAGCTTTCTTT.

The V and J genes are TRBV5-1 and TRBJ2-7; the match to TRBD2 covers 11 bases. CDR3 length: 17 residues. V trimming: 0 bases; J trimming: 3 bases; junction bases outside the gene matches: 8. Per germline, CDR1 SGHRS and CDR2 YFSETQ. This CDR3 is CASSLVPGTSGLYEQYF. The CDR3 nucleotides read TGCGCCAGCAGCTTGGTTCCCGGGACTAGCGGTCTCTACGAGCAGTACTTC.

This chain uses TRBV5-6 with TRBJ2-1; D is undetermined. Trimming stripped 4 bases from V and 4 bases from J, with 18 bases between. The CDR3 spans 16 residues. Germline CDR1 is SGHDT and CDR2 is YYEEEE. The CDR3 bases are TGTGCCAGCAGCCCAACGAAGTCCTATCGTTACAATGAGCAGTTCTTC. Its protein product is CASSPTKSYRYNEQFF.

The chain links TRBV28 to TRBJ2-1; tentative D call: TRBD1 (6 bases). Trimming shortened V by 3 bases and J by 10 bases, and 16 bases separated the two germline ends. This CDR3 is built from 14 residues. Germline CDR1 is MDHEN and CDR2 is SYDVKM. CDR3 coding DNA: TGTGCCAGCAGTTTCATACAGGGCCGGCGCGAGCAGTTCTTC. This codes for CASSFIQGRREQFF.

This chain joins TRBV13 and TRBJ2-7, with 11 nucleotides matching TRBD1. Germline V gene sequence: CDR1 PRHDT, CDR2 FYEKMQ (reference sequence). V was clipped by 5 bases and J by 5 bases; unmatched bases: 17. This CDR3 comprises 18 residues. CDR3 in amino acids: CASSRFRTGGMGSNEQYF. The CDR3, as DNA: TGTGCCAGCAGCCGCTTTCGGACAGGGGGCATGGGGTCTAACGAGCAGTACTTC.